The present T cell receptor beta chain was sequenced within a study of T cell responses to AZD1222 COVID-19 vaccine. Study in general: Timing groups of about 4 and about 12 weeks for second doses were pooled.

Comment on this clone: Its antigen is as yet unknown.

Germline-derived CDR1 and CDR2 are MNHEY and SMNVEV (reference sequence). Between the trimmed V and J ends, which lost 6 bases and 0 bases, there was a span of 6 bases. CDR3 size: 13 residues. The protocol was immunoSEQ multiplex PCR, while the TCRdb copy is restricted to in-frame clones and leaves out a portion. This repertoire shows fewer than 90,000 clones, around nine tenths found once; its top ten account for roughly 10%. Study-level findings and limits: Of spike-specific TCRs, nearly half reportedly target regions left unmutated in variants. It was only 6 or 7 AZD1222 recipients who were seropositive at baseline. Without day 14 samples, only post-peak T cell repertoires were studied.

This receptor was identified in an adult in good health. Sequences were derived from peripheral blood, sampled on day 0 of AZD1222 vaccination. V usage is TRBV27 and J usage is TRBJ2-4; D is unresolved. CDR3 nucleotides: TGTGCCAGCAGGGAGACAGCCAAAAACATTCAGTACTTC. The encoded protein is CASRETAKNIQYF.